These 6 T cell receptor beta chains originate from one sample sequenced in a study of blood T cell repertoires in COVID-19. Assay: immunoSEQ multiplex PCR; the TCRdb copy retains only in-frame clones and omits some. The table shows some 300,000 clones, with around 89% occurring only once. The sample consisted of peripheral blood. The receptors here all came from a woman in her forties or fifties with COVID-19, enrolled during active disease.

This clone was detected once. The chain links TRBV14 to TRBJ2-1, with 9 bases that match TRBD1. The CDR3 runs 14 residues. Germline CDR1 reads SGHDN; CDR2 reads FVKESK. The V segment lost 4 bases and the J segment 9 bases; nucleotides outside the gene matches: 7. The CDR3 is CASSRQGESFEQFF. DNA for the CDR3: TGTGCCAGCAGCCGACAGGGGGAGTCGTTTGAGCAGTTCTTC.

This chain links TRBV4-2 with TRBJ2-1; 7 bases fit TRBD2. Trimming at V came to 0 bases and at J to 0 bases, leaving 5 bases not matched to a gene. The length of the CDR3 is 17 residues. Germline values: CDR1 LGHNA, CDR2 YNFKEQ. CDR3: CASSQEYRDYSYNEQFF. In DNA form, the CDR3 reads TGTGCCAGCAGCCAAGAGTACCGGGACTACTCCTACAATGAGCAGTTCTTC.

The V and J genes are TRBV30 and TRBJ2-1, with 8 bases matching TRBD1. Per the germline V gene, CDR1 is GTSNPN and CDR2 is SVGIG (reference sequence). The CDR3 is made up of 13 amino acids. The V and J ends lost 2 bases and 9 bases, in that order; junction bases with no gene match: 6. The CDR3 region has the DNA TGTGCCTGGAGTCGACAGGGGATCGGTGAGCAGTTCTTC. Its translation is CAWSRQGIGEQFF.

The chain carries TRBV6-5 and TRBJ2-5; 8 nucleotides align to TRBD1. V lost 6 bases to trimming and J lost 2 bases; unmatched junction nucleotides: 8. The germline CDR1 and CDR2 sequences are MNHEY and SVGAGI. CDR3 length equals 15 residues. The CDR3 DNA sequence: TGTGCCAGCAGAAGGGGTGACAGGGGACAAGAGACCCAGTACTTC. Protein sequence: CASRRGDRGQETQYF.

The rearrangement joins TRBV24-1 to TRBJ2-3; 9 nucleotides align to TRBD2. Unmatched junction bases numbered 17, after V lost 4 bases and J lost 7 bases. Germline CDR1 KGHDR, CDR2 SFDVKD. The CDR3 extends over 18 amino acids. In DNA form, the CDR3 reads TGTGCCACCAGTGACCCAGAGCCGACTAGCGGCCCGCAGTATACGCAGTATTTT. It is translated as CATSDPEPTSGPQYTQYF.

The chain carries TRBV7-9 and TRBJ2-5, with 9 positions matching TRBD2. V was pared by 3 bases and J by 5 bases, with 4 bases of the junction left unmatched. The CDR3 contains 14 residues. Germline loops: CDR1 SEHNR, CDR2 FQNEAQ (reference sequence). CDR3 protein: CASSFGSGGETQYF. CDR3 coding DNA: TGTGCCAGCAGCTTCGGGAGCGGGGGGGAGACCCAGTACTTC.